This T cell receptor (beta chain) emerged from a study of T cells in Graves' hyperthyroidism and ophthalmopathy. General study results and limits: Among thyroid clonotypes expanded above 0.001, most also appeared in blood.

This CDR3 comprises 14 residues. The J segment lost 5 bases and the V segment lost 2 bases, leaving 4 bases of the junction unmatched. RNA transcripts gave rise to amplified TCR beta CDR3 regions. The HTBI primer set was used in a first-round RT-PCR of the TCR CDR3. TCRdb analysed the multiplex PCR reads with MiXCR anew, one entry per CDR3 protein. The sample contains approximately 530,000 distinct CDR3 sequences, around 15% of which appear only once. This clonotype has a handful of counts. Its antigen remains unidentified. The specimen sequenced was blood. The sequence was collected from a young woman with Graves' hyperthyroidism. V is TRBV12-3 or TRBV12-4 and J is TRBJ2-5; 8 positions agree with TRBD2. The CDR3 spells CASSLYGGGETQYF. The CDR3 DNA follows: TGTGCCAGCAGTTTATACGGCGGGGGGGAGACCCAGTACTTC.